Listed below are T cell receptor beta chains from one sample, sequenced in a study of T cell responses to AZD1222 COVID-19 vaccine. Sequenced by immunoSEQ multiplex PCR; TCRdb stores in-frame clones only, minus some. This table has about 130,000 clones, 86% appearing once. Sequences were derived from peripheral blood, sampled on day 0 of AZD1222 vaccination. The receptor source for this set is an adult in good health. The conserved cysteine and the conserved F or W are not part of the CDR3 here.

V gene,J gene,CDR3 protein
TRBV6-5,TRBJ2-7,ASSYSIREQY
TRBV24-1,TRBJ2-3,ATSDRGGTDTQY
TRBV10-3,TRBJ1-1,AISESEGQMNTEAF
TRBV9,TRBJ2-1,ASSVSAGRHNEQF
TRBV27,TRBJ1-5,ASSVSTGDSNQPQH
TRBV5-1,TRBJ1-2,ASSLLGQDHGYT
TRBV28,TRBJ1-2,ASSISTLGGSDGYT
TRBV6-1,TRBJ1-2,ASSERLSRDIDGYT
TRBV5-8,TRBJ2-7,ASTQFSGVAGVSSSYEQY
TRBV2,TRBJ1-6,AGSQGYNSPLH
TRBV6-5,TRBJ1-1,ASSYGVGGPNTEAF
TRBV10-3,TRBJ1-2,AISDTFPGTSFGYT
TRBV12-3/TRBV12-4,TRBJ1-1,ASSFGGRTEAF
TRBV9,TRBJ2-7,ASSAGQSSYEQY
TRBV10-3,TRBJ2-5,AIRGQGSGETQY
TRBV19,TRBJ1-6,ASKDREGSPLH
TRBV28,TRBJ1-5,ASTGASNQPQH
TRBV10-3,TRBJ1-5,AISDAGFNQPQH
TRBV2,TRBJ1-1,ASRGGVNTEAF
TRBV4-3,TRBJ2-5,ASSQDGWGGSQETQY
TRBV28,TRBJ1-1,ASSSAGGAEREAF
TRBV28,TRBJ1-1,ASRSGSVMNTEAF
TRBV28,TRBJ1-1,ASSLGTGGTEAF
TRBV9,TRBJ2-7,ASSVATGAEQY
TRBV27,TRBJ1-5,ASSLIGGDLQPQH
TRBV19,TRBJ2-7,ASSSGTSRSYEQY
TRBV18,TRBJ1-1,ASSPFGPRDTEAF
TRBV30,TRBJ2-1,AWSPRWQSRMAWGGNEQF
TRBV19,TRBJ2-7,ASSLRRGSYEQY
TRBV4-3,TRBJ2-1,ASSHGQGRF
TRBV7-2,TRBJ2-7,ASSLATSGGPSHYEQY
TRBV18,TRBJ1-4,ASSPFKGSEKLF
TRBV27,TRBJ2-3,ASSISGDLITDTQY
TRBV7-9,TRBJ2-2,ASGGTGQSNTGELF
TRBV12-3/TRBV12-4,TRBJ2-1,ASRPDFHEQF
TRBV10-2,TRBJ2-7,ASRGDRGSYEQY